These 24 T cell receptor beta chains were sequenced from one sample in a study of T cells after yellow fever vaccination. TCRdb reanalysed the 5' RACE reads using MiXCR and keeps one entry per CDR3 protein. The table lists 600,000 to 750,000 distinct CDR3 sequences, more than 9% of them singletons. The sequencing used PBMCs, collected on the day of the yellow fever booster vaccination. Receptors were obtained from a man in his thirties or forties who received the YFV17D yellow fever vaccine.

The chain couples TRBV7-8 to TRBJ2-7; D is perhaps TRBD2 (6 bases). V lost 5 bases, J lost 2 bases, and 13 bases lay in between. Germline values: CDR1 SGHVS, CDR2 FQNEAQ. CDR3 size: 14 residues. Here the CDR3 DNA reads TGTGCCAGCAGCCCCGGGACTTCCCCCTACGAGCAGTACTTC. Translating it yields CASSPGTSPYEQYF.

The chain has TRBV20-1 and TRBJ2-2; D remains unclear. Germline values: CDR1 DFQATT, CDR2 SNEGSKA (reference sequence). The CDR3 is 14 residues long. Trimming pared 0 bases from V and 2 bases from J, leaving 7 bases between. CDR3 nucleotides: TGCAGTGCTAGAGACGACACTAACACCGGGGAGCTGTTTTTT. It is translated as CSARDDTNTGELFF.

The V and J genes are TRBV7-3 and TRBJ2-7, with D perhaps TRBD1 or TRBD2 (5 bases each). CDR1 is SGHTA and CDR2 is FQGTGA in the germline V gene. CDR3 length equals 14 residues. V gave up 5 bases and J gave up 6 bases, with 17 bases separating them. The DNA of the CDR3 is TGTGCCAGCAGCCTGTCAGGGACCGAGCCCGAGCAGTACTTC. This translates into CASSLSGTEPEQYF.

This clonotype was counted many times. The J gene is TRBJ1-3, the V gene TRBV6-5; tentatively, D is TRBD1 (5 bases). Trimming pared 11 bases from V and 4 bases from J, leaving 18 bases between. CDR1 and CDR2 (germline): MNHEY, SVGAGI. CDR3 size: 14 residues. The CDR3 here is CAGAGGEKGNTIYF. DNA of the CDR3: TGTGCCGGGGCCGGAGGGGAAAAAGGAAACACCATATATTTT.

This clonotype has a handful of counts. The chain has TRBV7-2 and TRBJ1-5, with 9 bases aligning to TRBD1. CDR3 length equals 15 residues. Germline assignment: CDR1 SGHTA and CDR2 FQGNSA. J lost 6 bases, V lost 4 bases, and 7 bases had no gene match. The CDR3 DNA follows: TGTGCCAGCAGCTCGACAGGGGGTAGTTCTCAGCCCCAGCATTTT. Its translation: CASSSTGGSSQPQHF. Full variable domain (rest looked up from reference TRBV7-2 and TRBJ1-5): GAGVSQSPSNKVTEKGKDVELRCDPISGHTALYWYRQSLGQGLEFLIYFQGNSAPDKSGLPSDRFSAERTGGSVSTLTIQRTQQEDSAVYLCASSSTGGSSQPQHFGDGTRLSIL.

The chain uses TRBV20-1 and TRBJ2-2; D might be TRBD1 or TRBD2, each matching 7 bases. The CDR3 runs to 15 residues. Between the trimmed V and J ends, which lost 3 bases and 7 bases, there was a span of 18 bases. Germline loops: CDR1 DFQATT, CDR2 SNEGSKA (reference sequence). DNA of the CDR3: TGCAGTGCTAGTCCCCAGGGGGGGTTTAACGGGGAGCTGTTTTTT. Its protein product is CSASPQGGFNGELFF.

The chain uses TRBV7-9 and TRBJ2-1; no clear D gene. Trimming left V 1 base short and J 8 bases short, with 6 bases between. Germline values: CDR1 SEHNR, CDR2 FQNEAQ (reference sequence). The CDR3 is made up of 12 amino acids. The CDR3 bases are TGTGCCAGCAGCTTAGGTATAGATGAGCAGTTCTTC. Translating it yields CASSLGIDEQFF.

This clonotype has only a few counts. The rearrangement uses TRBV15 and TRBJ2-7; no firm D call. From germline, CDR1 is LNHNV and CDR2 YYDKDF (reference sequence). CDR3 length: 16 amino acids. Between the trimmed V and J ends, which lost 3 bases and 3 bases, there was a span of 18 bases. The CDR3 loop is CATSRGGRARGYEQYF. The CDR3 DNA follows: TGTGCCACCAGCAGGGGTGGTCGGGCTAGAGGCTACGAGCAGTACTTC.

This clonotype showed up just a few times. This sequence joins TRBV6-1 and TRBJ2-3; TRBD2 agrees at 9 bases. The germline V gene encodes CDR1 MNHNS and CDR2 SASEGT. This CDR3 contains 15 residues. V shed 8 bases and J 4 bases; nucleotides not matched to a gene: 10. DNA of the CDR3: TGTGCCAGCCTGGATAGCGGGAGATTTGCAGATACGCAGTATTTT. It codes for CASLDSGRFADTQYF.

The chain has TRBV28 and TRBJ2-2; D ambiguous. CDR1 and CDR2 from the germline V gene are MDHEN and SYDVKM. The CDR3 covers 13 residues. CDR3 nucleotide sequence: TGTGTGATTCAGAAATCGAACACCGGGGAGCTGTTTTTT. The encoded protein is CVIQKSNTGELFF.

This clonotype was seen a handful of times. The genes are TRBV7-9 and TRBJ1-4; no firm D call. This CDR3 is built from 15 residues. Germline V gene sequence: CDR1 SEHNR, CDR2 FQNEAQ (reference sequence). V lost 5 bases to trimming and J lost 0 bases, with 10 bases between them. The CDR3 loop reads CASSRVGSTNEKLFF. In nucleotides, the CDR3 is TGTGCCAGCAGCCGCGTTGGTTCAACTAATGAAAAACTGTTTTTT.

This clonotype came up a few times. This chain joins TRBV3-1 and TRBJ2-1; 12 bases agree with TRBD2. The CDR3 covers 17 residues. With V trimmed by 10 bases and J by 1 base, 11 bases remained unmatched. Germline CDR1 and CDR2: LGHDT and YNNKEL (reference sequence). CDR3 coding DNA: TGTGCCACCTCCGGGCTAGCGGGAGGGCCGTCCTACAATGAGCAGTTCTTC. Protein: CATSGLAGGPSYNEQFF.

CDR3 nucleotides: TGTGCCAGCAGTTCACAGGGGGCCGCGGACACTGAAGCTTTCTTT. Protein product: CASSSQGAADTEAFF. The chain links TRBV28 to TRBJ1-1; 9 bases align to TRBD1. The V gene end was trimmed by 4 bases and the J gene end by 3 bases; junction bases not matched to a gene: 6. This CDR3 comprises 15 residues. The germline gives CDR1 MDHEN, CDR2 SYDVKM.

This clonotype has more than one count but fewer than ten. This chain links TRBV11-2 with TRBJ2-6, with 8 nucleotides matching TRBD1. V gave up 5 bases and J gave up 1 base; unmatched junction bases: 10. Germline-derived CDR1 and CDR2 are SGHAT and FQNNGV. The CDR3 contains 18 residues. CDR3 loop: CASSARTGRLSGANVLTF. The CDR3 DNA sequence: TGTGCCAGCAGCGCGCGGACAGGGCGGCTATCTGGGGCCAACGTCCTGACTTTC.

This clonotype was found a few times. V and J are TRBV20-1 and TRBJ1-4; D is perhaps TRBD1 (6 bases). The CDR3 extends over 16 amino acids. The germline CDR1 and CDR2 sequences are DFQATT and SNEGSKA (reference sequence). The germline V and J ends were trimmed by 1 base and 6 bases, with 18 bases remaining between them. For the CDR3, the DNA is TGCAGTGCTAGAGCCAATAACAGGGCAAGAGATGAAAAACTGTTTTTT. Its protein is CSARANNRARDEKLFF.

A few counts support this clonotype. V usage is TRBV7-9 and J usage is TRBJ2-7; 7 nucleotides match TRBD2. From germline, CDR1 is SEHNR and CDR2 FQNEAQ (reference sequence). The CDR3 is made up of 14 amino acids. V was pared by 0 bases and J by 3 bases, with 2 bases of the junction left unmatched. The CDR3 is CASSLAGLYYEQYF. CDR3 bases: TGTGCCAGCAGCTTAGCGGGACTATACTACGAGCAGTACTTC.

This clonotype was found a few times. This rearrangement joins TRBV12-3 or TRBV12-4 to TRBJ2-3; 7 bases line up with TRBD1. V lost 6 bases and J lost 0; bases outside the gene matches: 3. The CDR3 is made up of 14 amino acids. CDR3 region: CASSGTASTDTQYF. Here the CDR3 DNA reads TGTGCCAGCAGCGGGACAGCTAGCACAGATACGCAGTATTTT.

This chain joins TRBV29-1 and TRBJ2-2; possibly TRBD1 for D (5 bases). The V gene's germline CDR1 is SQVTM and CDR2 ANQGSEA. The CDR3 is 12 residues long. V was trimmed by 3 bases and J by 7 bases, leaving 9 bases between them. Here the CDR3 reads CSVDRASGELFF. DNA of the CDR3: TGCAGCGTTGACAGGGCGAGCGGGGAGCTGTTTTTT.

This clonotype turned up a few times. The V and J genes are TRBV30 and TRBJ2-5, with unresolved D. V lost 0 bases, J lost 4 bases, and 12 bases lay in between. The V gene's germline CDR1 is GTSNPN and CDR2 SVGIG (reference sequence). CDR3 length: 14 amino acids. In nucleotides, the CDR3 is TGTGCCTGGAGTGTACTGGCGGAACTAGAGACCCAGTACTTC. The encoded protein is CAWSVLAELETQYF. Drawing the rest from reference TRBV30 and TRBJ2-5, the complete variable domain is SQTIHQWPATLVQPVGSPLSLECTVEGTSNPNLYWYRQAAGRGLQLLFYSVGIGQISSEVPQNLSASRPQDRQFILSSKKLLLSDSGFYLCAWSVLAELETQYFGPGTRLLVL.

The DNA for the CDR3 is TGCGCCAGCAGCTTGGGGGAGTTCGACGAAGCTTTCTTT. Its translation: CASSLGEFDEAFF. The V and J genes are TRBV5-1 and TRBJ1-1; no definite D call. Germline V CDR1 and CDR2: SGHRS, YFSETQ. Trimming left V 0 bases short and J 8 bases short, with 11 bases between. This CDR3 has 13 residues. Full variable domain (outside the CDR3, taken from reference TRBV5-1 and TRBJ1-1): KAGVTQTPRYLIKTRGQQVTLSCSPISGHRSVSWYQQTPGQGLQFLFEYFSETQRNKGNFPGRFSGRQFSNSRSEMNVSTLELGDSALYLCASSLGEFDEAFFGQGTRLTVV.

The CDR3 DNA follows: TGTGCCAGCAGCTTAGAAGGTTCTAGGACCTACGAGCAGTACTTC. This translates into CASSLEGSRTYEQYF. This chain links TRBV7-2 with TRBJ2-7; D call uncertain. Germline CDR1 is SGHTA and CDR2 is FQGNSA. V was clipped by 1 base and J by 2 bases, with 12 bases between them. CDR3 length: 15 amino acids.

V gene TRBV6-2 or TRBV6-3 combines with J gene TRBJ2-7, with TRBD2 matching over 12 bases. The ends lost 6 bases at V and 5 bases at J; junction bases unmatched: 8. Germline V CDR1 and CDR2: MNHEY, SVGEGT. The CDR3 sequence is 15 residues long. The CDR3 nucleotides are TGTGCCAGCAGGGGAAGGACTAGCGGGATCCACGAGCAGTACTTC. This codes for CASRGRTSGIHEQYF.

The gene calls are TRBV5-1 and TRBJ2-1; maybe TRBD1 (5 bases). This CDR3 spans 13 amino acids. V was clipped by 4 bases and J by 5 bases, with 10 bases between them. The germline V gene encodes CDR1 SGHRS and CDR2 YFSETQ. CDR3 region: CASSLMGHNEQFF. CDR3 sequence (DNA): TGCGCCAGCAGCCTGATGGGGCACAATGAGCAGTTCTTC.

This chain joins TRBV20-1 and TRBJ2-7, with unresolved D. Trimming stripped 7 bases from V and 0 bases from J, with 7 bases between. The CDR3 runs to 11 residues. Germline lookup yields CDR1 DFQATT and CDR2 SNEGSKA (reference sequence). The CDR3 spells CSGTDSYEQYF. The CDR3 DNA reads TGCAGTGGTACGGACTCCTACGAGCAGTACTTC.